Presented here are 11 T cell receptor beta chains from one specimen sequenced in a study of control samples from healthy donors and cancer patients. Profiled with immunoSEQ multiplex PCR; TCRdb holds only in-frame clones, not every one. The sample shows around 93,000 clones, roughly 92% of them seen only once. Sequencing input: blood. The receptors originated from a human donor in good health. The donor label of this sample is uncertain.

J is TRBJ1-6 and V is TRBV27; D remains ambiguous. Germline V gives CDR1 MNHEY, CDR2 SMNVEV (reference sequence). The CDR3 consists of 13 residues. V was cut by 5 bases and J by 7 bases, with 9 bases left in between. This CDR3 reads CASSLSQNSPLHF. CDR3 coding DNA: TGTGCCAGCAGTCTCTCACAGAATTCACCCCTCCACTTT.

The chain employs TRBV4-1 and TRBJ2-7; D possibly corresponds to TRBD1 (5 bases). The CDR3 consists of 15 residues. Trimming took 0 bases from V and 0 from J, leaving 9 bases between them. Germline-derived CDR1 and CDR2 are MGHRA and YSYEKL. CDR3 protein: CASSQEDGHSYEQYF. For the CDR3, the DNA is TGCGCCAGCAGCCAAGAGGACGGACACTCCTACGAGCAGTACTTC.

The CDR3 spells CASSPGGMYEQYF. Written as DNA, the CDR3 is TGTGCCAGCAGCCCGGGGGGTATGTACGAGCAGTACTTC. The chain uses TRBV6-5 and TRBJ2-7; 7 bases line up with TRBD2. Germline CDR1 reads MNHEY; CDR2 reads SVGAGI. This CDR3 is 13 amino acids long. Germline trimming cut 6 bases from V and 4 bases from J; bases unmatched to any gene: 6.

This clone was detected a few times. The CDR3 spells CAWNPEDSRYTF. Here the CDR3 DNA reads TGTGCCTGGAACCCTGAAGACAGCCGGTACACCTTC. This chain uses TRBV30 with TRBJ1-2, with a possible D match to TRBD1 (5 bases). Germline lookup yields CDR1 GTSNPN and CDR2 SVGIG (reference sequence). V was shortened by 4 bases and J by 11 bases, with 17 bases between the two germline ends. The CDR3 consists of 12 residues. The whole variable domain, filled in from reference TRBV30 and TRBJ1-2, reads SQTIHQWPATLVQPVGSPLSLECTVEGTSNPNLYWYRQAAGRGLQLLFYSVGIGQISSEVPQNLSASRPQDRQFILSSKKLLLSDSGFYLCAWNPEDSRYTFGSGTRLTVV.

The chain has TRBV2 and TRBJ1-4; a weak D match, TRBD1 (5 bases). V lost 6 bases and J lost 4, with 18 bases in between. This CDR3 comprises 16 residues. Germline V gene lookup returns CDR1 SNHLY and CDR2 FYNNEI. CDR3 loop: CASRGPFLLFNEKLFF. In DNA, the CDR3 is TGTGCCAGCAGGGGGCCATTCCTTCTTTTTAATGAAAAACTGTTTTTT.

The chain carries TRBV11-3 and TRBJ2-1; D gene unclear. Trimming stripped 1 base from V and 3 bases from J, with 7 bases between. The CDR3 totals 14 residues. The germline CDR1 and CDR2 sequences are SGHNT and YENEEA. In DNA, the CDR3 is TGTGCCAGCAGCTTAGCAGCAGACTACAATGAGCAGTTCTTC. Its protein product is CASSLAADYNEQFF.

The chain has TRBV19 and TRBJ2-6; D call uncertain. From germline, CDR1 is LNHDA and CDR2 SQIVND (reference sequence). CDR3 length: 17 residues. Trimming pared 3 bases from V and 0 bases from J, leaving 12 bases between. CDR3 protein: CASSMGRLASGANVLTF. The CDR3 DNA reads TGTGCCAGTAGTATGGGCAGATTGGCCTCTGGGGCCAACGTCCTGACTTTC.

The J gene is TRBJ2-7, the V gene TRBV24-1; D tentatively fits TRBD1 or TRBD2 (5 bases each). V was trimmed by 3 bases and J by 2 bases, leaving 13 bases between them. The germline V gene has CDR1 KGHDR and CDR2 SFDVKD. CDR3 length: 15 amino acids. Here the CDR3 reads CATSDPGTGTYEQYF. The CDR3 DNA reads TGTGCCACCAGTGATCCCGGGACGGGGACCTACGAGCAGTACTTC.

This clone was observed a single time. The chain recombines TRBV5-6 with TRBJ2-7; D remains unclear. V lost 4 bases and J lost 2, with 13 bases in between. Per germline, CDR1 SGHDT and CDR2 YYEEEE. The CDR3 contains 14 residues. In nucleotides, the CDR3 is TGTGCCAGCAGCCCCCGTACTGGGCCCTACGAGCAGTACGTC. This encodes CASSPRTGPYEQYV.

The CDR3 loop reads CASSQVGAKGYTF. In DNA, the CDR3 is TGCGCCAGCAGCCAAGTGGGGGCCAAAGGCTACACCTTC. The V and J genes are TRBV4-1 and TRBJ1-2, with D possibly TRBD1 on 6 matching bases. The CDR3 loop spans 13 amino acids. The V end lost 1 base, the J end lost 8 bases, and 11 bases lay between the germline ends. Germline-derived CDR1 and CDR2 are MGHRA and YSYEKL.

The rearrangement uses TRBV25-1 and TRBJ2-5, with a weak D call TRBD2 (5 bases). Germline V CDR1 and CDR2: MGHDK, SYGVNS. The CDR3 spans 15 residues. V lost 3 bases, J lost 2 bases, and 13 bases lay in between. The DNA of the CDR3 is TGTGCCAGCAGTGACCCCCGGACTGTACAAGAGACCCAGTACTTC. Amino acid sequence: CASSDPRTVQETQYF.